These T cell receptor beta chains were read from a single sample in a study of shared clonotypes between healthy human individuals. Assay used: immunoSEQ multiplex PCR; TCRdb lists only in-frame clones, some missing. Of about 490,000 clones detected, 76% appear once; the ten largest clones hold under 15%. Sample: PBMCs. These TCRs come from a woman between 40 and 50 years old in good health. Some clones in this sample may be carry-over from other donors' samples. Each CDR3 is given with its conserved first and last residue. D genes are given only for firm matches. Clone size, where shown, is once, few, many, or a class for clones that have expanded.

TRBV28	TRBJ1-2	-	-	TGTGCCAGCAGTTTAGTGACAGTCGTTACGGGCTATGGCTACACCTTC	CASSLVTVVTGYGYTF
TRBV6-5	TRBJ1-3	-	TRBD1	TGTGCCAGCAGGAATAATGGACAGGGGCACACCATATATTTT	CASRNNGQGHTIYF
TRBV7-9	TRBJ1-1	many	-	TGTGCCAGCAGCTTCGCCCTGAACACTGAAGCTTTCTTT	CASSFALNTEAFF
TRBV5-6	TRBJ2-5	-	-	TGTGCCAGCTCTGTGACCGGGAAAGGAGAGACCCAGTACTTC	CASSVTGKGETQYF
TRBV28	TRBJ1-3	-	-	TGTGCCAGCACCCCGGATTTTGGTGGAAACACCATATATTTT	CASTPDFGGNTIYF
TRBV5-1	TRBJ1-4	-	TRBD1	TGCGCCAGCAGCTTCTATGGACAGGACTCTACGGGAAAACTGTTTTTT	CASSFYGQDSTGKLFF
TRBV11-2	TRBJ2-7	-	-	TGTGCCAGCAGCTTAGCGTCACCCGAGGACCCGTCGCTCGCCGAGCAGTACTTC	CASSLASPEDPSLAEQYF
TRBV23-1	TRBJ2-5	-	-	TGCGCCAGTACCCAAGCGGAGCTTCTCAAGTTGGAGACCCAGTACTTC	CASTQAELLKLETQYF
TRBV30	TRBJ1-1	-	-	TGTGCCTGGAGACCCCCGGTCAAGGCTTTCTTT	CAWRPPVKAFF
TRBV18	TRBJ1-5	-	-	TGTGCCAGCTCACCACTGGGTCAGCCCCAGCATTTT	CASSPLGQPQHF
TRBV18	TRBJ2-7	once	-	TGTGCCAGCTCACCAAGTCCCGGCACCGTCTACGAGCAGTACTTC	CASSPSPGTVYEQYF
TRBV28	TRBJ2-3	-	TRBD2	TGTGCCAGCAGTTTCCACCTAGCGGGACCCACAGATACGCAGTATTTT	CASSFHLAGPTDTQYF
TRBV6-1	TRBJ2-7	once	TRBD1	TGTGCCAGCAGTGAAATGGGGACAGGGGACGAGCAGTACTTC	CASSEMGTGDEQYF
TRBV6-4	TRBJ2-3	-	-	TGTGCCAGCAGTATTAATGGGGGCGGAAGCACAGATACGCAGTATTTT	CASSINGGGSTDTQYF
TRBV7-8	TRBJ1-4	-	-	TGTGCCAGCAGCCCCAGGGTTACTAATGAAAAACTGTTTTTT	CASSPRVTNEKLFF
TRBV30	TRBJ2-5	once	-	TGTGCCTGGAGAAGGATCAGGCGCCACCAAGAGACCCAGTACTTC	CAWRRIRRHQETQYF
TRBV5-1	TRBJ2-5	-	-	TGCGCCAGCAGCCTGGGGGCCAGCCAAGAGACCCAGTACTTC	CASSLGASQETQYF
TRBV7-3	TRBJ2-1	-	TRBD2	TGTGCCAGCAGCTTAAAACTAGCGGGAGGTATAAATGAGCAGTTCTTC	CASSLKLAGGINEQFF
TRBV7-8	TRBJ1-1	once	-	TGTGCCAGCAGACCAACTCCGACAGAGAACACTGAAGCTTTCTTT	CASRPTPTENTEAFF
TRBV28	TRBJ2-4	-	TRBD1	TGTGCCAGCAGTCTACCAGGGGGCGAAGCCAAAAACATTCAGTACTTC	CASSLPGGEAKNIQYF
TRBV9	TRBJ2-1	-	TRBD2	TGTGCCAGCAGCGCAGGGACTAGCGGGCACAATGAGCAGTTCTTC	CASSAGTSGHNEQFF
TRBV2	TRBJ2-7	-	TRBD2	TGTGCCAGCAGTGCCGCACTAGCGCGGGGCTACGAGCAGTACTTC	CASSAALARGYEQYF
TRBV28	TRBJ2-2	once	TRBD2	TGTGCCAGCAGCCTTAGCGGGAGGGCCCGCGGGGAGCTGTTTTTT	CASSLSGRARGELFF
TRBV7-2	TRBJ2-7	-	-	TGTGCCAGCAAGGATTACAATTCATACGAGCAGTACTTC	CASKDYNSYEQYF
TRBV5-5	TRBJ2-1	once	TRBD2	TGTGCCAGCAGCTTGGGCGCTAGCGGGTACAATGAGCAGTTCTTC	CASSLGASGYNEQFF
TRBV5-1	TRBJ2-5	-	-	TGCGCCAGCAGCTTGATGGGGGAACAAGAGACCCAGTACTTC	CASSLMGEQETQYF
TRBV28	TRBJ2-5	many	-	TGTGCCAGCAGTCCGGGACCCCTCCAAGCGGAGACCCAGTACTTC	CASSPGPLQAETQYF
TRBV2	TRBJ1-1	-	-	TGTGCCAGCAGGGACCGGGACCCCACTGAAGCTTTCTTT	CASRDRDPTEAFF
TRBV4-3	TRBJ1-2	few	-	TGCGCCAGCAGCCAAGATCCAAGGGCCCCAGCCTATGGCTACACCTTC	CASSQDPRAPAYGYTF